The 3 T cell receptor beta chains given below trace back to one sample, sequenced in a study of PD-1 blockade in mismatch repair-deficient tumors (dated 2017 in TCRdb). To prepare the library, the immunoSEQ multiplex PCR assay was applied. TCRdb mirrors the immuneACCESS table, restricted to in-frame sequences. Some clones are absent from its copies; in checked studies, under half trace to an unresolved V gene, and the reason for the others is unknown. Within this sample are about 51,000 clones, with roughly 75% of them counted one time only. About 3.5% of the sample belongs to the ten largest clones. The sample here was peripheral blood, taken 4 weeks after starting pembrolizumab. The source is an adult with mismatch repair-deficient cancer.

This clone was counted only a few times. V gene TRBV11-2 combines with J gene TRBJ2-3; a weak D match, TRBD2 (5 bases). The V gene's germline CDR1 is SGHAT and CDR2 FQNNGV. Trimming cost V 5 bases and J 0 bases, with 9 bases left between them. This CDR3 is built from 14 residues. CDR3 bases: TGTGCCAGCAGCGCCGGGGTCAGCACAGATACGCAGTATTTT. This gives the protein CASSAGVSTDTQYF. Variable domain in full (rest from reference TRBV11-2 and TRBJ2-3): EAGVAQSPRYKIIEKRQSVAFWCNPISGHATLYWYQQILGQGPKLLIQFQNNGVVDDSQLPKDRFSAERLKGVDSTLKIQPAKLEDSAVYLCASSAGVSTDTQYFGPGTRLTVL.

The chain has TRBV2 and TRBJ2-2; D ambiguous. Trimming cost V 8 bases and J 6 bases, with 16 bases left between them. CDR1 is SNHLY, CDR2 FYNNEI, per germline. This CDR3 spans 14 amino acids. The CDR3 DNA follows: TGTGCCAGCGCCCGTGCCAGGACCTCCGGGGAGCTGTTTTTT. Translation gives CASARARTSGELFF.

CDR3 DNA: TGTGCCAGCAGCTTAGTGGCGGGAGGACTAGTCAATGAGCAGTTCTTC. Amino acid sequence: CASSLVAGGLVNEQFF. V is TRBV7-2 and J is TRBJ2-1; TRBD2 agrees at 8 bases. Germline V lookup: CDR1 SGHTA, CDR2 FQGNSA. This CDR3 has 16 amino acids. With 1 base clipped from V and 6 bases from J, the junction kept 8 bases outside the gene matches.